One sample yielded the 27 T cell receptor beta chains listed below, sequenced in a study of T cell responses to AZD1222 COVID-19 vaccine (dated by TCRdb to the early 2020s). According to the study, the label for this sample's time point signals: baseline before first vaccination. The library was built by means of the immunoSEQ multiplex PCR assay. The table comes from immuneACCESS by way of TCRdb, which keeps in-frame sequences with V and J called. Part of the clones is missing from these tables; in studies checked, under half for an unresolved V gene and the rest for unknown reasons. The sample yields about 92,000 clones; about 88% were counted once. Roughly 1.7% of the sample belongs to the ten largest clones. The sample consisted of peripheral blood, taken on day 0 of AZD1222 vaccination. These receptors all come from an adult in good health.

The rearrangement joins TRBV30 to TRBJ1-1; 7 positions agree with TRBD1. With V trimmed by 5 bases and J by 4 bases, 7 bases remained unmatched. The length of the CDR3 is 13 residues. From germline, CDR1 is GTSNPN and CDR2 SVGIG (reference sequence). The CDR3 spells CAWQLQGFTEAFF. Written as DNA, the CDR3 is TGTGCCTGGCAATTACAGGGGTTCACTGAAGCTTTCTTT.

The rearrangement uses TRBV10-3 and TRBJ2-4; D is perhaps TRBD1 (8 bases). V was trimmed by 2 bases and J by 5 bases, leaving 16 bases between them. CDR1 is ENHRY, CDR2 SYGVKD, per germline. The CDR3 loop spans 16 amino acids. CDR3 loop: CAISEADRGGENIQYF. In DNA, the CDR3 is TGTGCCATCAGTGAGGCCGACAGGGGAGGGGAAAACATTCAGTACTTC.

This clone was counted between two and nine times. The V and J genes are TRBV11-2 and TRBJ2-2; tentative D call: TRBD1 (5 bases). CDR3 length equals 16 residues. Trimming stripped 0 bases from V and 1 base from J, with 9 bases between. The germline V gene encodes CDR1 SGHAT and CDR2 FQNNGV. The CDR3 spells CASSLDIRVNTGELFF. In DNA, the CDR3 is TGTGCCAGCAGCTTAGACATCAGGGTGAACACCGGGGAGCTGTTTTTT.

This clone was observed once. The chain is built from TRBV7-2 and TRBJ1-1, with 9 bases lining up with TRBD1. Germline assignment: CDR1 SGHTA and CDR2 FQGNSA. The J segment lost 7 bases and the V segment lost 1 base, leaving 7 bases of the junction unmatched. CDR3 length: 15 amino acids. As DNA, the CDR3 is TGTGCCAGCAGCTTAGTTGGACAGGGGTTGATTGAAGCTTTCTTT. It specifies CASSLVGQGLIEAFF.

This chain connects TRBV4-2 to TRBJ1-3; the D is unclear. V was clipped by 0 bases and J by 0 bases, with 9 bases between them. Germline-derived CDR1 and CDR2 are LGHNA and YNFKEQ. This CDR3 region has 16 residues. The CDR3 sequence is CASSQDDGNSGNTIYF. In nucleotides, the CDR3 is TGTGCCAGCAGCCAAGATGACGGAAACTCTGGAAACACCATATATTTT.

The chain's CDR3 is CASRPGQKNIQYF. The CDR3 DNA reads TGTGCCAGCAGACCCGGACAGAAAAACATTCAGTACTTC. The chain carries TRBV12-3 or TRBV12-4 and TRBJ2-4; perhaps TRBD1 as D (6 bases). V was clipped by 6 bases and J by 4 bases, with 10 bases between them. The CDR3 covers 13 residues.

The chain combines TRBV19 with TRBJ2-7, with D possibly TRBD2 on 6 matching bases. There are 14 residues in the CDR3. Trimming stripped 7 bases from V and 0 bases from J, with 13 bases between. Germline CDR1 reads LNHDA; CDR2 reads SQIVND (reference sequence). Written as DNA, the CDR3 is TGTGCCAGTACCGAGGCGGGGCCCTCCTACGAGCAGTACTTC. Its protein is CASTEAGPSYEQYF.

This clone appeared once. The chain links TRBV9 to TRBJ1-1; D uncertain. This CDR3 has 13 residues. V lost 2 bases and J 3 bases, leaving 8 bases between the germline ends. CDR1 and CDR2 from the germline V gene are SGDLS and YYNGEE. Here the CDR3 reads CASSVDSDTEAFF. The CDR3 DNA reads as TGTGCCAGCAGCGTGGACTCAGACACTGAAGCTTTCTTT.

The V gene is TRBV3-1 (or the pseudogene TRBV3-2), the J gene TRBJ1-1, with D perhaps matching TRBD1 (6 bases). Germline loops: CDR1 LGHDT, CDR2 YNNKEL (reference sequence). The CDR3 totals 14 residues. V lost 1 base and J lost 8, with 14 bases in between. Here the CDR3 DNA reads TGTGCCAGCAGCCAAGTTGGACAGAGCCGCGAAGCTTTCTTT. Amino acids: CASSQVGQSREAFF.

The chain couples TRBV4-1 to TRBJ2-7, with D perhaps TRBD1 or TRBD2 (6 bases each). Germline V lookup: CDR1 MGHRA, CDR2 YSYEKL. This CDR3 spans 16 amino acids. Trimming cost V 1 base and J 7 bases, with 20 bases left between them. CDR3 in amino acids: CASSQVPSGQGREQYF. In DNA form, the CDR3 reads TGCGCCAGCAGCCAAGTTCCCTCGGGGCAGGGGAGGGAGCAGTACTTC.

The chain links TRBV7-6 to TRBJ2-7; D remains unclear. This CDR3 spans 14 amino acids. Trimming left V 5 bases short and J 0 bases short, with 11 bases between. Per germline, CDR1 SGHVS and CDR2 FNYEAQ. CDR3 loop: CASSALVSSYEQYF. CDR3 nucleotide sequence: TGTGCCAGCAGCGCCTTGGTTAGCTCCTACGAGCAGTACTTC.

The V call is TRBV11-2, the J call TRBJ1-1; 8 bases agree with TRBD1. With 2 bases clipped from V and 1 base from J, the junction kept 12 bases outside the gene matches. The CDR3 extends over 18 amino acids. Germline CDR1 is SGHAT and CDR2 is FQNNGV. CDR3 nucleotides: TGTGCCAGCAGCTTACCTACCCCAGGGGGCTTGAGGAACACTGAAGCTTTCTTT. As protein: CASSLPTPGGLRNTEAFF. The whole variable domain, remainder taken from reference TRBV11-2 and TRBJ1-1, is EAGVAQSPRYKIIEKRQSVAFWCNPISGHATLYWYQQILGQGPKLLIQFQNNGVVDDSQLPKDRFSAERLKGVDSTLKIQPAKLEDSAVYLCASSLPTPGGLRNTEAFFGQGTRLTVV.

The V and J genes are TRBV30 and TRBJ2-7; D is possibly TRBD2 (5 bases). V was pared by 4 bases and J by 6 bases, with 22 bases between. The CDR3 sequence is 15 residues long. Per germline, CDR1 GTSNPN and CDR2 SVGIG (reference sequence). The CDR3 DNA reads as TGTGCCTGGAATTCCGAAGGGCCGGGAATCGGCGAGCAGTACTTC. Protein product: CAWNSEGPGIGEQYF.

The chain recombines TRBV7-9 with TRBJ1-1; maybe TRBD1 (6 bases). V was clipped by 5 bases and J by 0 bases, with 19 bases between them. Germline lookup yields CDR1 SEHNR and CDR2 FQNEAQ (reference sequence). This CDR3 spans 17 amino acids. CDR3 DNA sequence: TGTGCCAGCAGCGCACCCCGGGACACAATTATGAACACTGAAGCTTTCTTT. Its protein product is CASSAPRDTIMNTEAFF.

The chain carries TRBV6-6 and TRBJ1-2; 7 bases are shared with TRBD1. CDR1 and CDR2 from the germline V gene are MNHNY and SVGAGI (reference sequence). The CDR3 is 14 residues long. The V segment lost 5 bases and the J segment 2 bases; nucleotides outside the gene matches: 5. The CDR3 reads CASSRDSRNYGYTF. For the CDR3, the DNA is TGTGCCAGCAGTCGGGACAGCCGAAACTATGGCTACACCTTC.

This rearrangement joins TRBV19 to TRBJ2-7, with D possibly matching TRBD1 (6 bases). Germline lookup yields CDR1 LNHDA and CDR2 SQIVND (reference sequence). The V gene lost 10 bases and the J gene lost 1 base, with 17 bases spanning the gap. The CDR3 has 14 amino acids. The CDR3 reads CATKGTRASYEQYF. For the CDR3, the DNA is TGTGCCACAAAGGGGACACGAGCTTCCTACGAGCAGTACTTC.

The chain recombines TRBV28 with TRBJ1-2; possibly TRBD1 for D (5 bases). V lost 3 bases to trimming and J lost 4 bases, with 9 bases between them. Germline-derived CDR1 and CDR2 are MDHEN and SYDVKM. The CDR3 covers 13 residues. Here the CDR3 DNA reads TGTGCCAGCAGTTTGTCAGGGACCTATGGCTACACCTTC. It yields the protein CASSLSGTYGYTF.

The DNA of the CDR3 is TGTGCCAGCTCACCCCCGGGGGAGGGGGGCGGAAGCAATCAGCCCCAGCATTTT. Residues: CASSPPGEGGGSNQPQHF. The rearrangement uses TRBV18 and TRBJ1-5, with D perhaps matching TRBD1 (6 bases). CDR1 is KGHSH and CDR2 is LQKENI in the germline V gene. CDR3 length: 18 residues. The V end was cut by 3 bases, the J end by 1 base, with 19 bases between. Based on the CDR3 plus reference TRBV18 and TRBJ1-5, the full variable domain is NAGVMQNPRHLVRRRGQEARLRCSPMKGHSHVYWYRQLPEEGLKFMVYLQKENIIDESGMPKERFSAEFPKEGPSILRIQQVVRGDSAAYFCASSPPGEGGGSNQPQHFGDGTRLSIL.

This clone was counted once. The chain carries TRBV28 and TRBJ1-6; tentative D call: TRBD1 (6 bases). The germline V and J ends were trimmed by 5 bases and 3 bases, with 11 bases remaining between them. This CDR3 region has 15 residues. Per the germline V gene, CDR1 is MDHEN and CDR2 is SYDVKM. The CDR3 DNA sequence: TGTGCCAGCAGTCCCTCGACAGGCTATAATTCACCCCTCCACTTT. Translation gives CASSPSTGYNSPLHF.

CDR3 sequence reads: CASRGSRNQPQHF. In DNA form, the CDR3 reads TGTGCCAGCAGGGGGAGTCGCAATCAGCCCCAGCATTTT. This chain joins TRBV6-5 and TRBJ1-5; the D is unclear. Germline lookup yields CDR1 MNHEY and CDR2 SVGAGI. V was trimmed by 6 bases and J by 2 bases, leaving 8 bases between them. CDR3 size: 13 residues.

The rearrangement joins TRBV12-3 or TRBV12-4 to TRBJ2-2; D ambiguous. The V and J ends lost 6 bases and 5 bases respectively, with 10 bases between them. This CDR3 region has 13 residues. This CDR3 reads CASSPNETGELFF. CDR3 nucleotides: TGTGCCAGCAGCCCTAATGAAACCGGGGAGCTGTTTTTT.

The genes are TRBV14 and TRBJ1-1, with a possible D match to TRBD1 (6 bases). V dropped 2 bases and J dropped 4 bases, with 11 bases sitting between them. Per germline, CDR1 SGHDN and CDR2 FVKESK. CDR3 length equals 14 residues. The chain's CDR3 is CASSQIGGITEAFF. CDR3 nucleotide sequence: TGTGCCAGCAGCCAAATAGGGGGGATCACTGAAGCTTTCTTT.

This clone has only one observation. The rearrangement links TRBV2 to TRBJ1-1; 10 bases are a match to TRBD1. This CDR3 contains 13 residues. J lost 11 bases, V lost 7 bases, and 10 bases had no gene match. Per the germline V gene, CDR1 is SNHLY and CDR2 is FYNNEI. CDR3 nucleotides: TGTGCCAGCACTCGCGGACAGGGGGTTGCGGCTTTCTTT. It specifies CASTRGQGVAAFF.

This clone appeared a few times. The genes are TRBV7-3 and TRBJ2-2, with D possibly matching TRBD2 (6 bases). V was shortened by 1 base and J by 5 bases, with 8 bases between the two germline ends. The CDR3 spans 14 residues. Germline CDR1 is SGHTA and CDR2 is FQGTGA. The chain's CDR3 is CASSLNSGTGELFF. The CDR3, as DNA: TGTGCCAGCAGCTTAAATAGCGGTACCGGGGAGCTGTTTTTT. The entire variable domain, with the rest obtained from reference TRBV7-3 and TRBJ2-2, is as follows: GAGVSQTPSNKVTEKGKYVELRCDPISGHTALYWYRQSLGQGPEFLIYFQGTGAADDSGLPNDRFFAVRPEGSVSTLKIQRTERGDSAVYLCASSLNSGTGELFFGEGSRLTVL.

The chain combines TRBV18 with TRBJ2-2; a possible D gene is TRBD1 (6 bases). Trimming stripped 5 bases from V and 1 base from J, with 8 bases between. CDR3 length: 14 amino acids. Germline V gives CDR1 KGHSH, CDR2 LQKENI. CDR3 amino acids: CASSETGNTGELFF. CDR3 DNA sequence: TGTGCCAGCTCAGAGACAGGGAACACCGGGGAGCTGTTTTTT.

This chain joins TRBV5-1 and TRBJ2-7; D not resolved. Germline V gives CDR1 SGHRS, CDR2 YFSETQ. Trimming cost V 4 bases and J 0 bases, with 14 bases left between them. This CDR3 has 15 residues. CDR3 sequence (DNA): TGCGCCAGCAGCCACGGACCGCCCGTCTCCTACGAGCAGTACTTC. Its protein product is CASSHGPPVSYEQYF. Drawing the rest from reference TRBV5-1 and TRBJ2-7, the complete variable domain is KAGVTQTPRYLIKTRGQQVTLSCSPISGHRSVSWYQQTPGQGLQFLFEYFSETQRNKGNFPGRFSGRQFSNSRSEMNVSTLELGDSALYLCASSHGPPVSYEQYFGPGTRLTVT.

This clone was detected a few times. The J gene is TRBJ1-3, the V gene TRBV13; 8 nucleotides agree with TRBD1. The length of the CDR3 is 15 residues. Germline V CDR1 and CDR2: PRHDT, FYEKMQ (reference sequence). V dropped 5 bases and J dropped 0; count of bases not matched to a gene: 3. CDR3 DNA: TGTGCCAGCAGCAGAGACAGGGGCTCTGGAAACACCATATATTTT. As protein: CASSRDRGSGNTIYF.